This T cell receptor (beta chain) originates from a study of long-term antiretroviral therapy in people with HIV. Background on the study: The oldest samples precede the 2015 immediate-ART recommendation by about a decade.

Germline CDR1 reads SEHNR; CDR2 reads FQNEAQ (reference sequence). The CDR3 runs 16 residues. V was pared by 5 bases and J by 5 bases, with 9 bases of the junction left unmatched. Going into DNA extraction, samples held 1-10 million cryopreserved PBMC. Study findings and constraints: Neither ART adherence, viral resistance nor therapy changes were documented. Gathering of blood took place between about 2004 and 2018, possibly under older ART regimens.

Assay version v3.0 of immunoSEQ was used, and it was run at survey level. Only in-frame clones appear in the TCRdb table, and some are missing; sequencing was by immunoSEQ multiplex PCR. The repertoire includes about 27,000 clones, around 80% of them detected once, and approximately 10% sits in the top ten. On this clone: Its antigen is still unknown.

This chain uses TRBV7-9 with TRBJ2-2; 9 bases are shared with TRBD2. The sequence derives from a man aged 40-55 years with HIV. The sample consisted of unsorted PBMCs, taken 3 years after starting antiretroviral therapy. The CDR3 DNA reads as TGTGCCAGCAGCCCAGAGAGGCTAGCGGGGACCGGGGAGCTGTTTTTT. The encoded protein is CASSPERLAGTGELFF.